This T cell receptor (beta chain) came from a study of OX40 agonist ivuxolimab in advanced cancers. The overall study: Dose-escalation patients had hepatocellular carcinoma, melanoma, renal cell or head and neck cancer. The study reported partial responses in three patients: one hepatocellular carcinoma, two cutaneous melanoma.

Study observations and caveats: Both blood CD4+ and CD8+ T cells showed clonal growth by week 6 at 0.1 to 3.0 mg/kg.

CDR1 and CDR2 from the germline V gene are WSHSY and SAAADI. Trimming took 1 base from V and 3 from J; bases not matched to a gene: 9. This CDR3 comprises 18 residues. The assay was immunoSEQ multiplex PCR, and TCRdb's table has in-frame clones only and misses some. This sample yields about 18,000 clones, of which about 67% are seen a single time; 15% to 20% belongs to the top ten. Comment on this clone: No antigen is known for it. Other DNA sequences in this specimen translate into the identical CDR3.

The V call is TRBV10-2, the J call TRBJ2-1, with TRBD2 matching over 10 bases. This TCR came from an adult with an advanced solid tumor such as melanoma, head and neck, liver or kidney cancer. The starting material was CD4+ or CD8+ T cells sorted from blood, obtained in a trial of the OX40 agonist ivuxolimab. This chain's CDR3 is CASSELPPGLANYNEQFF. The DNA of the CDR3 is TGCGCCAGCAGTGAGTTGCCGCCGGGACTAGCGAACTACAATGAGCAGTTCTTC.